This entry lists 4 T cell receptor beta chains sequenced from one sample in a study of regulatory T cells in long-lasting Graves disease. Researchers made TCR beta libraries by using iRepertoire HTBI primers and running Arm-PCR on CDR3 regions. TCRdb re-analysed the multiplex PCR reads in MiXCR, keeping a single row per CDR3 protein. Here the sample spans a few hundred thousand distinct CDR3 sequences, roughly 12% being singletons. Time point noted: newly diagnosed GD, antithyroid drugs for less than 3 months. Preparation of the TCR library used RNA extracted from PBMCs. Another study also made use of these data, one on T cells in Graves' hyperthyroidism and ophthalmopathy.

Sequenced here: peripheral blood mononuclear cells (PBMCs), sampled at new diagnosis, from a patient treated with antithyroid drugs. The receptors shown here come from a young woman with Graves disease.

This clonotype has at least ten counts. The CDR3 sequence: CASSLGPSGDPYEQYF. Here the CDR3 DNA reads TGTGCCAGCAGCTTAGGTCCCAGCGGGGACCCCTACGAGCAGTACTTC. The rearrangement joins TRBV7-8 to TRBJ2-7; 7 bases agree with TRBD2. Germline CDR1 and CDR2: SGHVS and FQNEAQ. The trim removed 1 base at V and 2 bases at J, leaving 8 bases unmatched. The CDR3 contains 16 residues.

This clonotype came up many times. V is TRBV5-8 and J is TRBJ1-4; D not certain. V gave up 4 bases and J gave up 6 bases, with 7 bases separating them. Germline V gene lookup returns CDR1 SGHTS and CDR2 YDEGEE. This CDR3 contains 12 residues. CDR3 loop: CASSPIYEKLFF. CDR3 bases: TGTGCCAGCAGCCCAATTTATGAAAAACTGTTTTTT.

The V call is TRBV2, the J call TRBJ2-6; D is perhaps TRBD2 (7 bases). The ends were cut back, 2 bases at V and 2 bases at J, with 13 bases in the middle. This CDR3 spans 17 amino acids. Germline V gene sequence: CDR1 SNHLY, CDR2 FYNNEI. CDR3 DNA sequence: TGTGCCAGCAGTGAATTCGGGGGGCTTGCTGGGGCCAACGTCCTGACTTTC. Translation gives CASSEFGGLAGANVLTF.

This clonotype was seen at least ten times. The CDR3 nucleotides read TGTGCCTGGAGTGGCCGGGGCGGGATAACGACAGATACGCAGTATTTT. It encodes CAWSGRGGITTDTQYF. The chain links TRBV30 to TRBJ2-3, with D perhaps matching TRBD2 (6 bases). The CDR3 runs to 16 residues. The V end was cut by 1 base, the J end by 3 bases, with 17 bases between. CDR1 is GTSNPN, CDR2 SVGIG, per germline (reference sequence).